The 21 T cell receptor beta chains below come from one sample, sequenced in a study of OX40 agonist ivuxolimab in advanced cancers. The protocol was immunoSEQ multiplex PCR, while the TCRdb copy is restricted to in-frame clones and leaves out a portion. The sample yields more than 50,000 clones, 82% seen once. This specimen consisted of CD4+ or CD8+ T cells sorted from blood, obtained in a trial of the OX40 agonist ivuxolimab. The receptors stem from an adult with an advanced solid tumor such as melanoma, head and neck, liver or kidney cancer.

V usage is TRBV19 and J usage is TRBJ1-4; tentatively, D is TRBD1 (5 bases). V was clipped by 4 bases and J by 3 bases, with 9 bases between them. This CDR3 has 14 amino acids. Germline-derived CDR1 and CDR2 are LNHDA and SQIVND (reference sequence). The CDR3 is CASSKGMANEKLFF. Written as DNA, the CDR3 is TGTGCCAGTAGTAAGGGGATGGCTAATGAAAAACTGTTTTTT.

This clone has just one count. The J gene is TRBJ1-2, the V gene TRBV4-2, with D perhaps TRBD1 (5 bases). The CDR3 has 19 residues. The V gene's germline CDR1 is LGHNA and CDR2 YNFKEQ. V lost 3 bases and J 0 bases, leaving 23 bases between the germline ends. The CDR3 DNA sequence: TGTGCCAGCAGCCACGATCGACCGGGGCCCGGCTTAACTAACTATGGCTACACCTTC. Translation: CASSHDRPGPGLTNYGYTF.

This rearrangement joins TRBV5-5 to TRBJ1-1; 12 bases are a match to TRBD1. CDR3 length: 17 residues. CDR1 is SGHKS and CDR2 is YYEKEE in the germline V gene (reference sequence). After removal of 3 bases from V and 4 bases from J, the junction contained 10 bases not matched to a gene. The CDR3 DNA reads TGTGCCAGCAGCTCGGGACAGGGGGCTTGGGGATTCACTGAAGCTTTCTTT. Translated: CASSSGQGAWGFTEAFF. Variable domain in full (rest from reference TRBV5-5 and TRBJ1-1): DAGVTQSPTHLIKTRGQQVTLRCSPISGHKSVSWYQQVLGQGPQFIFQYYEKEERGRGNFPDRFSARQFPNYSSELNVNALLLGDSALYLCASSSGQGAWGFTEAFFGQGTRLTVV.

The chain recombines TRBV18 with TRBJ2-7; the D is unclear. This CDR3 has 14 amino acids. Trimming removed 3 bases at V and 7 bases at J, with 16 bases between. Germline V gene sequence: CDR1 KGHSH, CDR2 LQKENI. The CDR3: CASSPDPEHREQYF. CDR3 nucleotide sequence: TGTGCCAGCTCACCCGACCCGGAACATAGAGAGCAGTACTTC.

The chain uses TRBV5-1 and TRBJ2-7; the match to TRBD1 covers 7 bases. This CDR3 contains 14 residues. With 5 bases clipped from V and 3 bases from J, the junction kept 8 bases outside the gene matches. Looked up from germline, CDR1 is SGHRS and CDR2 is YFSETQ. CDR3 bases: TGCGCCAGCAGGTCAACAGGGGACCTCTACGAGCAGTACTTC. It is translated as CASRSTGDLYEQYF.

The rearrangement joins TRBV2 to TRBJ1-4, with TRBD1 matching 7 bases. The CDR3 contains 16 residues. Germline V gives CDR1 SNHLY, CDR2 FYNNEI. V was pared by 5 bases and J by 5 bases, with 11 bases of the junction left unmatched. This CDR3 is CASSNGRTGRNEKLFF. The DNA of the CDR3 is TGTGCCAGCAGTAACGGCCGGACAGGCAGAAATGAAAAACTGTTTTTT.

V and J are TRBV5-4 and TRBJ2-7; maybe TRBD1 (5 bases). The germline V gene has CDR1 SGHNT and CDR2 YYREEE (reference sequence). The CDR3 runs to 13 residues. The V end lost 4 bases, the J end lost 5 bases, and 13 bases lay between the germline ends. The CDR3 reads CASSPSIQDEQYF. The CDR3, as DNA: TGTGCCAGCAGCCCCTCTATACAGGACGAGCAGTACTTC.

CDR3 DNA: TGTGCCAGCAGCGCCAGAGAGGGACTAGCGCGGAATGAGCAGTTCTTC. This translates into CASSAREGLARNEQFF. The J gene is TRBJ2-1, the V gene TRBV9; the match to TRBD2 covers 10 bases. Germline assignment: CDR1 SGDLS and CDR2 YYNGEE. The CDR3 covers 16 residues. V lost 3 bases, J lost 7 bases, and 10 bases stayed unmatched.

This chain joins TRBV6-1 and TRBJ2-5, with TRBD2 matching over 9 bases. This CDR3 contains 16 residues. The V gene end was trimmed by 6 bases and the J gene end by 5 bases; junction bases not matched to a gene: 13. Germline V CDR1 and CDR2: MNHNS, SASEGT. The CDR3 DNA reads as TGTGCCAGCAGCGAAAGCGGACTAGCGTTCGTGGAGACCCAGTACTTC. As protein: CASSESGLAFVETQYF.

The genes are TRBV9 and TRBJ2-7; no clear D. V was clipped by 0 bases and J by 7 bases, with 14 bases between them. The CDR3 is 14 residues long. The germline V gene has CDR1 SGDLS and CDR2 YYNGEE. The CDR3 sequence is CASSVAARALEQYF. DNA for the CDR3: TGTGCCAGCAGCGTAGCAGCGCGAGCCCTGGAGCAGTACTTC.

The gene calls are TRBV6-6 and TRBJ1-5; D not certain. Trimming removed 7 bases at V and 5 bases at J, with 12 bases between. This CDR3 has 13 residues. Germline CDR1 MNHNY, CDR2 SVGAGI (reference sequence). CDR3 amino acids: CASIRAGHQPQHF. The CDR3 DNA reads TGTGCCAGCATCAGAGCGGGTCATCAGCCCCAGCATTTT.

The rearrangement joins TRBV7-3 to TRBJ2-1; the D gene could be TRBD1 or TRBD2 (5 bases each). Deletions cut 5 bases from V and 5 bases from J, with 16 bases between. The V gene's germline CDR1 is SGHTA and CDR2 FQGTGA. This CDR3 has 15 residues. The CDR3 nucleotides are TGTGCCAGCAGCGGGACCATGGGGCAAAACAATGAGCAGTTCTTC. This encodes CASSGTMGQNNEQFF. Together with reference TRBV7-3 and TRBJ2-1, the CDR3 gives the full variable domain: GAGVSQTPSNKVTEKGKYVELRCDPISGHTALYWYRQSLGQGPEFLIYFQGTGAADDSGLPNDRFFAVRPEGSVSTLKIQRTERGDSAVYLCASSGTMGQNNEQFFGPGTRLTVL.

This clone occurred a few times. CDR3 amino acids: CASSLAAGINSPLHF. CDR3 nucleotide sequence: TGCGCCAGCAGCTTGGCGGCAGGGATTAATTCACCCCTCCACTTT. The chain employs TRBV5-1 and TRBJ1-6; TRBD1 might be the D (5 bases). V lost 0 bases to trimming and J lost 6 bases, with 10 bases between them. The CDR3 runs 15 residues. Germline values: CDR1 SGHRS, CDR2 YFSETQ.

The chain employs TRBV2 and TRBJ2-7; 9 nucleotides agree with TRBD1. J lost 9 bases, V lost 5 bases, and 14 bases had no gene match. The length of the CDR3 is 15 residues. CDR1 SNHLY and CDR2 FYNNEI come from the germline V gene. CDR3 in DNA: TGTGCCAGCAGTCTGGGACAGGGACACCAAACCGGGCAGTACTTC. This codes for CASSLGQGHQTGQYF.

The chain combines TRBV30 with TRBJ1-1; 7 bases fit TRBD1. After removal of 5 bases from V and 5 bases from J, the junction contained 8 bases not matched to a gene. The CDR3 sequence is 13 residues long. CDR1 and CDR2 from the germline V gene are GTSNPN and SVGIG (reference sequence). The CDR3 loop is CAWGRTGGTEAFF. CDR3 DNA sequence: TGTGCCTGGGGAAGGACAGGAGGTACTGAAGCTTTCTTT.

The gene calls are TRBV19 and TRBJ2-7; 8 positions match TRBD1. Germline V CDR1 and CDR2: LNHDA, SQIVND (reference sequence). J gave up 3 bases and V 7 bases, and 11 bases lay outside the gene matches. The CDR3 is made up of 15 amino acids. The CDR3 nucleotides read TGTGCCAGTAAAATGTATGGACAGGGTAGCTACGAGCAGTACTTC. It yields the protein CASKMYGQGSYEQYF.

This clone is a singleton in its sample. The V gene is TRBV6-5, the J gene TRBJ2-7; D tentatively fits TRBD1 or TRBD2 (5 bases each). Germline assignment: CDR1 MNHEY and CDR2 SVGAGI. Between the trimmed V and J ends, which lost 0 bases and 6 bases, there was a span of 12 bases. There are 14 residues in the CDR3. Written as DNA, the CDR3 is TGTGCCAGCAGTTACTCTACGGAGAGGGGCGAGCAGTACTTC. Residues: CASSYSTERGEQYF.

This clone showed up just a few times. The gene calls are TRBV29-1 and TRBJ1-1, with TRBD1 as a possible D gene (5 bases). The germline CDR1 and CDR2 sequences are SQVTM and ANQGSEA. The V and J ends lost 6 bases and 4 bases respectively, with 21 bases between them. This CDR3 has 15 amino acids. The CDR3 sequence is CSVTRPDGGSTEAFF. For the CDR3, the DNA is TGCAGCGTCACCCGACCGGATGGGGGAAGCACTGAAGCTTTCTTT.

The chain couples TRBV19 to TRBJ2-7; maybe TRBD1 (7 bases). Germline V gene data show CDR1 as LNHDA and CDR2 as SQIVND (reference sequence). The CDR3 is 15 residues long. The germline V and J ends were trimmed by 1 base and 2 bases, with 12 bases remaining between them. DNA of the CDR3: TGTGCCAGTAGTATAGTAGCAGGGGGGCCCTACGAGCAGTACTTC. Translation gives CASSIVAGGPYEQYF.

The genes are TRBV13 and TRBJ1-2; D is unclear. Germline CDR1 PRHDT, CDR2 FYEKMQ (reference sequence). The CDR3 covers 12 residues. V was trimmed by 5 bases and J by 4 bases, leaving 8 bases between them. The CDR3 DNA reads TGTGCCAGCAGCGCGACGTCCTATGGCTACACCTTC. Translating gives CASSATSYGYTF.

This chain connects TRBV7-6 to TRBJ2-7, with 8 bases fitting TRBD1. Per germline, CDR1 SGHVS and CDR2 FNYEAQ. J lost 0 bases, V lost 3 bases, and 4 bases had no gene match. This CDR3 contains 15 residues. The CDR3 coding sequence is TGTGCCAGCAGCTTTGACAGGGGAAGCTCCTACGAGCAGTACTTC. Translation: CASSFDRGSSYEQYF.